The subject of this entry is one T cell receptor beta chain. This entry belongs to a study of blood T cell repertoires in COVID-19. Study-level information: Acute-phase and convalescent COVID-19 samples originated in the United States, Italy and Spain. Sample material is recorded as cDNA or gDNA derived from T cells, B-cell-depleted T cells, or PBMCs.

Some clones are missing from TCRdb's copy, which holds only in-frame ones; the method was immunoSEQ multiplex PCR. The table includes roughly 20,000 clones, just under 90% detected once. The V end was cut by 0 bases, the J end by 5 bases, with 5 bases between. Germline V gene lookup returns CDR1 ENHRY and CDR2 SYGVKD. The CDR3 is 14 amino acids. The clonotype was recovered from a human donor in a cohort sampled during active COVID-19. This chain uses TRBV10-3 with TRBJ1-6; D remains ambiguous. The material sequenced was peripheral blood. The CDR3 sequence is CAISESADNSPLHF. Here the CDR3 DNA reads TGTGCCATCAGTGAGTCAGCTGATAATTCACCCCTCCACTTT.